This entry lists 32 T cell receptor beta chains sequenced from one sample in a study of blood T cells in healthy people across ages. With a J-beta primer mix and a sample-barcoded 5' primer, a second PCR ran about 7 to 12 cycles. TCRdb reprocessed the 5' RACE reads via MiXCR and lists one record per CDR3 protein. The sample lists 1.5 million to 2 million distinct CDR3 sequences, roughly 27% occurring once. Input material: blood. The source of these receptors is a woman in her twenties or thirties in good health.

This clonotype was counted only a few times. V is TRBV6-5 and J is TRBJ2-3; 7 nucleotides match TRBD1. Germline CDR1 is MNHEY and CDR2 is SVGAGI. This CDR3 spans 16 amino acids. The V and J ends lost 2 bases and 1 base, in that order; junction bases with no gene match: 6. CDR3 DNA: TGTGCCAGCAGTTACGATGTCGGGACAGGCACAGATACGCAGTATTTT. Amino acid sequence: CASSYDVGTGTDTQYF.

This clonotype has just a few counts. CDR3 bases: TGTGCCAGCAGTGAAGGGCGGGCTTGGGGTGAAGCTTTCTTT. This codes for CASSEGRAWGEAFF. This chain joins TRBV25-1 and TRBJ1-1; D uncertain. Germline loops: CDR1 MGHDK, CDR2 SYGVNS. The CDR3 totals 14 residues. The V gene lost 2 bases and the J gene lost 7 bases, with 14 bases spanning the gap.

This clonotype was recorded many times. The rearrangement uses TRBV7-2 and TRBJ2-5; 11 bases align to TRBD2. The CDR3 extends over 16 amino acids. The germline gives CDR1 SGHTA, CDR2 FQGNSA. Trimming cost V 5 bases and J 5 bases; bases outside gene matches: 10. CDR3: CASSADSGGAEETQYF. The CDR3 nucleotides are TGTGCCAGCAGCGCAGATAGCGGGGGGGCCGAGGAGACCCAGTACTTC.

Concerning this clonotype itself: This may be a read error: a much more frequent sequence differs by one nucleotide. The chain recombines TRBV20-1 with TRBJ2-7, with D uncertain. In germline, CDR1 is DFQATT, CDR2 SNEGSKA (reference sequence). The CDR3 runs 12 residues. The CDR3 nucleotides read TGCAGGGCTGAGGCGCCGTCCTACGAGCAGTACTTC. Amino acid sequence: CRAEAPSYEQYF.

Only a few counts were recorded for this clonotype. The CDR3 sequence is CATSREARTTKNIQYF. DNA of the CDR3: TGTGCCACCAGCAGAGAGGCCAGGACCACCAAAAACATTCAGTACTTC. The chain has TRBV15 and TRBJ2-4; no reliable D call. V was pared by 0 bases and J by 2 bases, with 11 bases between. The CDR3 has 16 amino acids. Looked up from germline, CDR1 is LNHNV and CDR2 is YYDKDF (reference sequence).

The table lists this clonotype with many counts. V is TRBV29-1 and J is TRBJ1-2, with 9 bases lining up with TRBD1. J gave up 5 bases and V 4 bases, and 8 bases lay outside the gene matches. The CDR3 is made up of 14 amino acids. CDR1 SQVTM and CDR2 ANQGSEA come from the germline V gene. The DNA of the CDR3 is TGCAGCGTTGCGGGGACAGGGATGGGGTATGGCTACACCTTC. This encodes CSVAGTGMGYGYTF.

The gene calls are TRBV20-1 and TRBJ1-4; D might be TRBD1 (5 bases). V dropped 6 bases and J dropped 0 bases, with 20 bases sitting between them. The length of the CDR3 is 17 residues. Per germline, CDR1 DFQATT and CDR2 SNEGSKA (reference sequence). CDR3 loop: CSAPGRRGAATNEKLFF. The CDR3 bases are TGCAGTGCCCCGGGGCGGCGCGGTGCAGCAACTAATGAAAAACTGTTTTTT.

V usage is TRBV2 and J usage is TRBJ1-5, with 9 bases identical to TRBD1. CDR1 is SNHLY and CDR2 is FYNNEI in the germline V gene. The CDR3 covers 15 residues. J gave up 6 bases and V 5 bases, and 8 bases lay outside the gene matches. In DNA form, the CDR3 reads TGTGCCAGCAGTCTTCAACAGGGGGCAGGTCAGCCCCAGCATTTT. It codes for CASSLQQGAGQPQHF.

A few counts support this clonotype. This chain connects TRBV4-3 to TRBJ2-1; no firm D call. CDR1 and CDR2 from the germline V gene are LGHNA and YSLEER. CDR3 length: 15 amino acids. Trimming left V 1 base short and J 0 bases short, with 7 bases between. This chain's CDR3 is CASSQGHGSYNEQFF. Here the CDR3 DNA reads TGCGCCAGCAGCCAAGGGCACGGCTCCTACAATGAGCAGTTCTTC.

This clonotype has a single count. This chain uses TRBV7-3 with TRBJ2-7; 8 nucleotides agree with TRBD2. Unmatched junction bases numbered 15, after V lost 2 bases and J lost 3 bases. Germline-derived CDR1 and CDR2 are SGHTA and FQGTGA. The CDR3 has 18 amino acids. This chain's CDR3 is CASSLSGTRGGRDYEQYF. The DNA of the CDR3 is TGTGCCAGCAGCTTATCCGGGACTAGGGGTGGTAGAGACTACGAGCAGTACTTC.

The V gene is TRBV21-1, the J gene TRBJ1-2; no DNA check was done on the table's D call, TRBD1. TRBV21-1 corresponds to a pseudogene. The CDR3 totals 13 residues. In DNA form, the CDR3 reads TGTGCCAGCAGCAAAACAGGGAGGTATGGCTACACCTTC. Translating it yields CASSKTGRYGYTF.

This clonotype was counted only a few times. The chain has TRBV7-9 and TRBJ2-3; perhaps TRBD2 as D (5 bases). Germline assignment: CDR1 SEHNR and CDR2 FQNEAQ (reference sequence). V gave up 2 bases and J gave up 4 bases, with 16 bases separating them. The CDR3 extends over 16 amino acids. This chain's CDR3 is CASSLRRVGFADTQYF. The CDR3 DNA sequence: TGTGCCAGCAGCTTAAGGCGGGTAGGATTCGCAGATACGCAGTATTTT.

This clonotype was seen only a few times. CDR3 loop: CASSPRTSGRWDTQYF. For the CDR3, the DNA is TGTGCCAGCAGCCCTCGGACTAGCGGGAGGTGGGATACGCAGTATTTT. This sequence joins TRBV3-1 and TRBJ2-3; TRBD2 matches 14 bases. J lost 6 bases, V lost 4 bases, and 6 bases had no gene match. CDR1 is LGHDT, CDR2 YNNKEL, per germline (reference sequence). CDR3 size: 16 residues.

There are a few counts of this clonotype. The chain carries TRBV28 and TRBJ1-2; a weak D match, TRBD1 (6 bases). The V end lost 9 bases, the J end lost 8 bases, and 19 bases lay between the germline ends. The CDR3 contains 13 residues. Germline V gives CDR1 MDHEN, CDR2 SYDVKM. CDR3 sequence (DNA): TGTGCCAGACCCGACAGGCCCGCGGGGGGCTACACCTTC. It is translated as CARPDRPAGGYTF.

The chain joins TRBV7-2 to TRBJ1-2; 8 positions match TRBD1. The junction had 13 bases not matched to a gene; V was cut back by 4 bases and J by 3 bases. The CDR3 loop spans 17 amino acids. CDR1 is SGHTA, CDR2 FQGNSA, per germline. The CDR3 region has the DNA TGTGCCAGCAGCTCACCCCCAGGGGGCTTGACCCACTATGGCTACACCTTC. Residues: CASSSPPGGLTHYGYTF.

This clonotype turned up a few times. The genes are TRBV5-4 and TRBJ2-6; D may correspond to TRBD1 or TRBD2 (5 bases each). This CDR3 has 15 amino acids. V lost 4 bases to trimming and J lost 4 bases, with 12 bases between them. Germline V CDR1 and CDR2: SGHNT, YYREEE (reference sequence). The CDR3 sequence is CASSRDVVGANVLTF. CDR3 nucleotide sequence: TGTGCCAGCAGCCGGGACGTTGTAGGGGCCAACGTCCTGACTTTC.

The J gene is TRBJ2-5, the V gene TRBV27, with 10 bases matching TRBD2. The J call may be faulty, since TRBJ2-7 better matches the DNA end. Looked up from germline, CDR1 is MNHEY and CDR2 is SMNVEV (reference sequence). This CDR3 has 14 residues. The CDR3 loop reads CATTRLAGPYEQYF. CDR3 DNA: TGTGCCACCACCCGACTAGCGGGTCCCTACGAGCAGTACTTC.

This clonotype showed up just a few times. The DNA for the CDR3 is TGCGCCAGCAGCCAAGTCAGGGACTATGGCTACACCTTC. Translation: CASSQVRDYGYTF. The rearrangement links TRBV4-1 to TRBJ1-2; the D gene is possibly TRBD1 (5 bases). V was shortened by 1 base and J by 3 bases, with 6 bases between the two germline ends. The CDR3 has 13 residues. CDR1 is MGHRA, CDR2 YSYEKL, per germline.

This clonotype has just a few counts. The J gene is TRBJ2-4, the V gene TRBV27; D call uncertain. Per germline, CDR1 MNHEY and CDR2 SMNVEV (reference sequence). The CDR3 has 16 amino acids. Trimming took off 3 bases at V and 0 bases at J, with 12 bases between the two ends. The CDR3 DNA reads TGTGCCAGCAGTTTTCGGAGACCTCTAGCCAAAAACATTCAGTACTTC. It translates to CASSFRRPLAKNIQYF.

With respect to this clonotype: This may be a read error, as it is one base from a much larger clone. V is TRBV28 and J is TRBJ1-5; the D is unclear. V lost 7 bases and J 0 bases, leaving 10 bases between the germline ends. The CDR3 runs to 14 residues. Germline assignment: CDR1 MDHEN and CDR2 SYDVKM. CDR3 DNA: TGTGCCAGCACCACAGCTTATAGCAATCAGCCCCAGCATTTT. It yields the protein CASTTAYSNQPQHF.

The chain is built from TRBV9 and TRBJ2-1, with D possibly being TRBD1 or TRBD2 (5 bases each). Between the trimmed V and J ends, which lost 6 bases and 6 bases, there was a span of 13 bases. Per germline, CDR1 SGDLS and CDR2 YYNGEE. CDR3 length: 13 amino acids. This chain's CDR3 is CASTRSGANEQFF. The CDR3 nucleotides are TGTGCCAGCACTCGTTCCGGGGCCAATGAGCAGTTCTTC.

CDR3 region: CSVAGEITEAFF. In DNA form, the CDR3 reads TGCAGCGTTGCAGGGGAGATCACTGAAGCTTTCTTT. The genes are TRBV29-1 and TRBJ1-1, with D possibly being TRBD1 (6 bases). The CDR3 runs 12 residues. V was shortened by 4 bases and J by 4 bases, with 10 bases between the two germline ends. CDR1 and CDR2 from the germline V gene are SQVTM and ANQGSEA. The full variable domain, completed using reference TRBV29-1 and TRBJ1-1, is SAVISQKPSRDICQRGTSLTIQCQVDSQVTMMFWYRQQPGQSLTLIATANQGSEATYESGFVIDKFPISRPNLTFSTLTVSNMSPEDSSIYLCSVAGEITEAFFGQGTRLTVV.

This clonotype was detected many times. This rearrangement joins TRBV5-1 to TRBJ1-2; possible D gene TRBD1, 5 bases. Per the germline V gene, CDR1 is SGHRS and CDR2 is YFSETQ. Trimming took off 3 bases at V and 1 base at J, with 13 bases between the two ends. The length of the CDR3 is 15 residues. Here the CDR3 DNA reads TGCGCCAGCAGCTCCCTGGGGGATCTTAACTATGGCTACACCTTC. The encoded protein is CASSSLGDLNYGYTF.

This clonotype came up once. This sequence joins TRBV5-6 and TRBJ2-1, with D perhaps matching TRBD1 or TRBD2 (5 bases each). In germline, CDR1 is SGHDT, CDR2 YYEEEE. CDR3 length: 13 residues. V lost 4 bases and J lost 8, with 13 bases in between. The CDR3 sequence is CASSGGSRDEQFF. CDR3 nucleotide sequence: TGTGCCAGCAGCGGGGGATCGAGGGATGAGCAGTTCTTC.

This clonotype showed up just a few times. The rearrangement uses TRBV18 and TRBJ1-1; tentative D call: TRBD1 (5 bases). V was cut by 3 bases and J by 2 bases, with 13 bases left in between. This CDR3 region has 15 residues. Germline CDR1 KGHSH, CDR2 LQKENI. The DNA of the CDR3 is TGTGCCAGCTCACCGTTAACCGGGACCAACACTGAAGCTTTCTTT. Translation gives CASSPLTGTNTEAFF.

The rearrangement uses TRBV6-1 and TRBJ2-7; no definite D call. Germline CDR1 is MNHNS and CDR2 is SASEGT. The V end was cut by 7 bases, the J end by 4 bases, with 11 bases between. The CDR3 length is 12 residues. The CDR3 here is CASTRAAYEQYF. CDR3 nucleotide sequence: TGTGCCAGCACCCGGGCCGCATACGAGCAGTACTTC.

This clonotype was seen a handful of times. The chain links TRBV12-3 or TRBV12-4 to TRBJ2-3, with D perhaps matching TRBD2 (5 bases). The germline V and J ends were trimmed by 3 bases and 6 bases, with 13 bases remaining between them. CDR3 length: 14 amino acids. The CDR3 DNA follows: TGTGCCAGCAGTTTCTATAAGGGAGCCGATACGCAGTATTTT. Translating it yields CASSFYKGADTQYF.

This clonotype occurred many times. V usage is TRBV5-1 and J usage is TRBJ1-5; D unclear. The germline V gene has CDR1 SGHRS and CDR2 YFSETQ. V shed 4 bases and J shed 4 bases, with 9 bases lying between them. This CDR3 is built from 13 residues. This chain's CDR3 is CASSLIPNQPQHF. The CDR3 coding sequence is TGCGCCAGCAGCCTGATTCCTAATCAGCCCCAGCATTTT.

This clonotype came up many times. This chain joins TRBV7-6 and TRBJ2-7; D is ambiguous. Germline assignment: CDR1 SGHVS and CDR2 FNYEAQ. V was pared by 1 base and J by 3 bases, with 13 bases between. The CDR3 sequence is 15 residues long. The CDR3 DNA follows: TGTGCCAGCAGCTTAGGAGGCGGTGGGTACTACGAGCAGTACTTC. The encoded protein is CASSLGGGGYYEQYF. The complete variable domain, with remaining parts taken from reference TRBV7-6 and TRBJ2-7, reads GAGVSQSPRYKVTKRGQDVALRCDPISGHVSLYWYRQALGQGPEFLTYFNYEAQQDKSGLPNDRFSAERPEGSISTLTIQRTEQRDSAMYRCASSLGGGGYYEQYFGPGTRLTVT.

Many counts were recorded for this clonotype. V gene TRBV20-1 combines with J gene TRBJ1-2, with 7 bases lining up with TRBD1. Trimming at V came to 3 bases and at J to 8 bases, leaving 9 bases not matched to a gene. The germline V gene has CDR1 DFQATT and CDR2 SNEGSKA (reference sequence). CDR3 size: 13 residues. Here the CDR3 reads CSASYGQDLGYTF. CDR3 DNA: TGCAGTGCTAGCTACGGACAGGATTTAGGCTACACCTTC.

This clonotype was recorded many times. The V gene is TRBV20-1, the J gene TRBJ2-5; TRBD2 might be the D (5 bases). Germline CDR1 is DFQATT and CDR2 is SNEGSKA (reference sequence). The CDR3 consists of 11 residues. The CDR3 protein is CSARGSETQYF. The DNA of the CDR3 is TGCAGCGCCCGAGGGTCCGAGACCCAGTACTTC.

The CDR3 coding sequence is TGCGCCAGCAGCCAAACCGGGACAGGGGGCAAGATTGGCTACACCTTC. Translating it yields CASSQTGTGGKIGYTF. The genes are TRBV4-1 and TRBJ1-2, with 12 bases matching TRBD1. Germline V gene data show CDR1 as MGHRA and CDR2 as YSYEKL. The CDR3 covers 16 residues. The ends lost 2 bases at V and 7 bases at J; junction bases unmatched: 8.